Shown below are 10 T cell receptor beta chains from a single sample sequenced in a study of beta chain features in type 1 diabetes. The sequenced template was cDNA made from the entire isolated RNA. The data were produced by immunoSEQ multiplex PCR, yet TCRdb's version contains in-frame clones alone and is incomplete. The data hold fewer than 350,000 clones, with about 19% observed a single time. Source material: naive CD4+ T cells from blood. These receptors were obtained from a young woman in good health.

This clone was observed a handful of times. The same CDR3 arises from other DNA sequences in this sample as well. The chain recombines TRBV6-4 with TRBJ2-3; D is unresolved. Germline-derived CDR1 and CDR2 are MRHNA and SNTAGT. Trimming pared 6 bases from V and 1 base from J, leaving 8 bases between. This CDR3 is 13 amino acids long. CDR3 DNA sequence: TGTGCCAGCAGCTTGCAGGGCACAGATACGCAGTATTTT. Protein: CASSLQGTDTQYF.

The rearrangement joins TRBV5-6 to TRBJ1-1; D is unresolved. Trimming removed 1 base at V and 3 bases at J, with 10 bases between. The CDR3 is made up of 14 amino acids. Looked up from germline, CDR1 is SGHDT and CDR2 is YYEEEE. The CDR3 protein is CASSLIVRDTEAFF. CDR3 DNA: TGTGCCAGCAGCTTGATTGTGAGGGACACTGAAGCTTTCTTT.

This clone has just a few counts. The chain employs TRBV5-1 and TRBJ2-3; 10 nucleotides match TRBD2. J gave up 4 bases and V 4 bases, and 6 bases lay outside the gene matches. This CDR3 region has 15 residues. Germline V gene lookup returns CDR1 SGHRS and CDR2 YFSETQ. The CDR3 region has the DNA TGCGCCAGCAGCCTTAGCGGGAGGTCCCCAGATACGCAGTATTTT. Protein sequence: CASSLSGRSPDTQYF.

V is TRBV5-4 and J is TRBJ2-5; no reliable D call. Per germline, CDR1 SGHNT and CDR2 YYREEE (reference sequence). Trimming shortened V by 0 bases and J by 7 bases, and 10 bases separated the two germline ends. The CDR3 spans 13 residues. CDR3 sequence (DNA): TGTGCCAGCAGCTTGGAAGCGATTCGGACCCAGTACTTC. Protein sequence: CASSLEAIRTQYF.

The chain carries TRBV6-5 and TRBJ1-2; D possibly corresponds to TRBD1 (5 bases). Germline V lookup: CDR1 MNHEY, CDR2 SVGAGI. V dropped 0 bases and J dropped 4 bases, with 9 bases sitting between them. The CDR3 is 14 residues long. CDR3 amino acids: CASSYSQGSYGYTF. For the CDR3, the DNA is TGTGCCAGCAGTTACTCTCAGGGTAGCTATGGCTACACCTTC.

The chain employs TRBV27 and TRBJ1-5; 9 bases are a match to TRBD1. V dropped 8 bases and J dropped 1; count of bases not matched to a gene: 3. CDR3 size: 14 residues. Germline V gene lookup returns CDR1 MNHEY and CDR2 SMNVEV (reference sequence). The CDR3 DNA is TGTGCCAGCCTACAGGGGGCAAGCAATCAGCCCCAGCATTTT. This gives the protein CASLQGASNQPQHF.

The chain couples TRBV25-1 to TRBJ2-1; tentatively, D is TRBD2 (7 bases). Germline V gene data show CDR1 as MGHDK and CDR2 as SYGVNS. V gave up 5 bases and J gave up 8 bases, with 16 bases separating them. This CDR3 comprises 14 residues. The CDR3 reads CASSPPWGGDEQFF. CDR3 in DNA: TGTGCCAGCAGTCCCCCGTGGGGGGGCGATGAGCAGTTCTTC. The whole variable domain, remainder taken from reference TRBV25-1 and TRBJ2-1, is EADIYQTPRYLVIGTGKKITLECSQTMGHDKMYWYQQDPGMELHLIHYSYGVNSTEKGDLSSESTVSRIRTEHFPLTLESARPSHTSQYLCASSPPWGGDEQFFGPGTRLTVL.

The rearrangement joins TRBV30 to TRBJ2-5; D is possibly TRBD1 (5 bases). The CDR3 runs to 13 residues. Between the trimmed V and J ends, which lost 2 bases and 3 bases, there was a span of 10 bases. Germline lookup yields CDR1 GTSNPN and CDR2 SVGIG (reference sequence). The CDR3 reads CAWSYGAEETQYF. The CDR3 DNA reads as TGTGCCTGGAGTTATGGGGCAGAAGAGACCCAGTACTTC.

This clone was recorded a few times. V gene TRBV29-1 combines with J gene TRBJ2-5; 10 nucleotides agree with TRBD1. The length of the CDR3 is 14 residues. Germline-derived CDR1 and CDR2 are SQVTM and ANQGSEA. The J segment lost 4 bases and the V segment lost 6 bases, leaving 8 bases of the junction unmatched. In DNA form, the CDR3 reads TGCAGCGTCTGCGGGACAGGGGCTCGAGAGACCCAGTACTTC. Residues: CSVCGTGARETQYF.

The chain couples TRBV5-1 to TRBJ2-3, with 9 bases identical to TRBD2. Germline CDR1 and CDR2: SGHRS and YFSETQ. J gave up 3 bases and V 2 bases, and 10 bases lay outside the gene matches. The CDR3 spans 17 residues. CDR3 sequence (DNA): TGCGCCAGCAGCTTACCTCTAGCGGGGTCGGGGACAGATACGCAGTATTTT. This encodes CASSLPLAGSGTDTQYF.